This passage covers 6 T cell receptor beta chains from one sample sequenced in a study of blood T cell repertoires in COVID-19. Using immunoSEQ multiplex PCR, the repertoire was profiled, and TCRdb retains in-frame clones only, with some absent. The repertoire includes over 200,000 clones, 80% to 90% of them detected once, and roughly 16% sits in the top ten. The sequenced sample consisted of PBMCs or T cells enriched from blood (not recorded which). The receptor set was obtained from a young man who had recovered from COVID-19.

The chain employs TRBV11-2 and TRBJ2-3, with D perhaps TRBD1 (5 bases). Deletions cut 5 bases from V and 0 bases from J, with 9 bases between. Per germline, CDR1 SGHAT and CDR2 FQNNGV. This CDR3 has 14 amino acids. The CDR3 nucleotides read TGTGCCAGCAGCCTGACAGACAGCACAGATACGCAGTATTTT. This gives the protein CASSLTDSTDTQYF.

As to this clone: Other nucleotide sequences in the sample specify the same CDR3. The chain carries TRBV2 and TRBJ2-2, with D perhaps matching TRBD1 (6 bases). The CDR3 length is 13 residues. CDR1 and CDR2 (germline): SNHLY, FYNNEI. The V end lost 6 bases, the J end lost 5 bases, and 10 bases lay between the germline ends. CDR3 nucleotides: TGTGCCAGCAGCCTAGGGGGTACCGGGGAGCTGTTTTTT. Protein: CASSLGGTGELFF.

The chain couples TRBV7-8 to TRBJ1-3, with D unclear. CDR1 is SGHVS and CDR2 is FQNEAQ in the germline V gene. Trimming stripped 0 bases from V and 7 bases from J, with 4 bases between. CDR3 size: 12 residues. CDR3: CASSLARNTIYF. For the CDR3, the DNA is TGTGCCAGCAGCTTAGCGCGGAACACCATATATTTT.

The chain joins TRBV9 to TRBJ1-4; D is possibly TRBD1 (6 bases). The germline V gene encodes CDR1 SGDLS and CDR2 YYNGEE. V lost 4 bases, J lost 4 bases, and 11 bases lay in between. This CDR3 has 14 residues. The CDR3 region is CASSLRGDNEKLFF. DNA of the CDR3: TGTGCCAGCAGCCTCAGGGGAGATAATGAAAAACTGTTTTTT.

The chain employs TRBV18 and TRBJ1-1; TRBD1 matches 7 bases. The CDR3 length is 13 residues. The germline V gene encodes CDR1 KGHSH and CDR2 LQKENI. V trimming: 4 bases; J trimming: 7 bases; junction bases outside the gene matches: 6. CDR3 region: CASSLGSGGEAFF. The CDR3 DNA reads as TGTGCCAGCTCACTTGGATCAGGGGGTGAAGCTTTCTTT.

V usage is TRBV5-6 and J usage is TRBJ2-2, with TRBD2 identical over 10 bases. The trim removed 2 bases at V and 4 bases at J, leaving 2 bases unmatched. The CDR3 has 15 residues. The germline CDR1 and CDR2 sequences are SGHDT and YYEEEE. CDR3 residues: CASSLLAGRTGELFF. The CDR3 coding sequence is TGTGCCAGCAGCTTACTAGCGGGACGCACCGGGGAGCTGTTTTTT.